These T cell receptor beta chains were read from a single sample in a study of cytomegalovirus exposure and HLA in healthy donors. The data were produced by immunoSEQ multiplex PCR, yet TCRdb's version contains in-frame clones alone and is incomplete. The table has roughly 180,000 clones, roughly 85% seen once. The sample taken for sequencing was PBMCs. These receptors all come from a boy aged 2 to 9 in good health and CMV-seronegative. Both conserved end residues are part of each CDR3. A D gene is named only where the DNA matches it firmly. Clone size is shown for a subset of rows, as once, few, many or a class of expanded clone.

clone size: few; D gene: -; V gene: TRBV5-1; J gene: TRBJ1-2; CDR3 protein: CASSLANNYGYTF; CDR3 DNA: TGCGCCAGCAGCTTGGCCAATAACTATGGCTACACCTTC
clone size: -; D gene: -; V gene: TRBV5-1; J gene: TRBJ2-3; CDR3 protein: CASSPPTNADTQYF; CDR3 DNA: TGCGCCAGCAGTCCCCCTACCAACGCAGATACGCAGTATTTT
clone size: -; D gene: -; V gene: TRBV5-1; J gene: TRBJ2-3; CDR3 protein: CASSLTGNTDTQYF; CDR3 DNA: TGCGCCAGCAGCTTGACCGGTAACACAGATACGCAGTATTTT
clone size: -; D gene: TRBD2; V gene: TRBV28; J gene: TRBJ2-5; CDR3 protein: CASSTSGRIQETQYF; CDR3 DNA: TGTGCCAGCAGTACTAGCGGGAGGATACAAGAGACCCAGTACTTC
clone size: -; D gene: TRBD1; V gene: TRBV7-9; J gene: TRBJ2-5; CDR3 protein: CASRQGPEETQYF; CDR3 DNA: TGTGCCAGCCGACAGGGGCCAGAGGAGACCCAGTACTTC
clone size: -; D gene: -; V gene: TRBV6-5; J gene: TRBJ1-2; CDR3 protein: CASSRGVGDYGYTF; CDR3 DNA: TGTGCCAGCTCACGGGGGGTCGGGGACTATGGCTACACCTTC
clone size: -; D gene: -; V gene: TRBV7-2; J gene: TRBJ1-1; CDR3 protein: CASSFGYRPPANTEAFF; CDR3 DNA: TGTGCCAGCAGCTTCGGGTACCGGCCACCCGCGAACACTGAAGCTTTCTTT
clone size: -; D gene: TRBD1; V gene: TRBV6-1; J gene: TRBJ1-3; CDR3 protein: CASSAFGTASSGNTIYF; CDR3 DNA: TGTGCCAGCAGTGCCTTCGGGACAGCGAGCTCTGGAAACACCATATATTTT
clone size: -; D gene: TRBD2; V gene: TRBV5-6; J gene: TRBJ2-1; CDR3 protein: CASSLVLAGVSNEQFF; CDR3 DNA: TGTGCCAGCAGCTTGGTGCTAGCGGGAGTCTCCAATGAGCAGTTCTTC
clone size: -; D gene: -; V gene: TRBV5-5; J gene: TRBJ1-1; CDR3 protein: CASSLRQGRLGTEAFF; CDR3 DNA: TGTGCCAGCAGCTTAAGGCAGGGCCGTTTGGGCACTGAAGCTTTCTTT
clone size: -; D gene: -; V gene: TRBV11-2; J gene: TRBJ1-6; CDR3 protein: CASSLEQFINSPLHF; CDR3 DNA: TGTGCCAGCAGCTTAGAACAGTTTATTAATTCACCCCTCCACTTT
clone size: -; D gene: TRBD1; V gene: TRBV5-1; J gene: TRBJ2-3; CDR3 protein: CASSWRTGASTDTQYF; CDR3 DNA: TGCGCCAGCAGCTGGCGGACAGGGGCGAGCACAGATACGCAGTATTTT
clone size: -; D gene: -; V gene: TRBV27; J gene: TRBJ2-7; CDR3 protein: CASSSSPGGGDYEQYF; CDR3 DNA: TGTGCCAGCAGTTCCAGTCCAGGAGGGGGCGACTACGAGCAGTACTTC
clone size: -; D gene: -; V gene: TRBV28; J gene: TRBJ2-3; CDR3 protein: CASSLQGLGDTQYF; CDR3 DNA: TGTGCCAGCAGTCTACAGGGTTTAGGGGATACGCAGTATTTT
clone size: -; D gene: TRBD1; V gene: TRBV6-1; J gene: TRBJ2-1; CDR3 protein: CATPGTGDEDEQFF; CDR3 DNA: TGTGCCACGCCAGGGACAGGGGATGAGGATGAGCAGTTCTTC